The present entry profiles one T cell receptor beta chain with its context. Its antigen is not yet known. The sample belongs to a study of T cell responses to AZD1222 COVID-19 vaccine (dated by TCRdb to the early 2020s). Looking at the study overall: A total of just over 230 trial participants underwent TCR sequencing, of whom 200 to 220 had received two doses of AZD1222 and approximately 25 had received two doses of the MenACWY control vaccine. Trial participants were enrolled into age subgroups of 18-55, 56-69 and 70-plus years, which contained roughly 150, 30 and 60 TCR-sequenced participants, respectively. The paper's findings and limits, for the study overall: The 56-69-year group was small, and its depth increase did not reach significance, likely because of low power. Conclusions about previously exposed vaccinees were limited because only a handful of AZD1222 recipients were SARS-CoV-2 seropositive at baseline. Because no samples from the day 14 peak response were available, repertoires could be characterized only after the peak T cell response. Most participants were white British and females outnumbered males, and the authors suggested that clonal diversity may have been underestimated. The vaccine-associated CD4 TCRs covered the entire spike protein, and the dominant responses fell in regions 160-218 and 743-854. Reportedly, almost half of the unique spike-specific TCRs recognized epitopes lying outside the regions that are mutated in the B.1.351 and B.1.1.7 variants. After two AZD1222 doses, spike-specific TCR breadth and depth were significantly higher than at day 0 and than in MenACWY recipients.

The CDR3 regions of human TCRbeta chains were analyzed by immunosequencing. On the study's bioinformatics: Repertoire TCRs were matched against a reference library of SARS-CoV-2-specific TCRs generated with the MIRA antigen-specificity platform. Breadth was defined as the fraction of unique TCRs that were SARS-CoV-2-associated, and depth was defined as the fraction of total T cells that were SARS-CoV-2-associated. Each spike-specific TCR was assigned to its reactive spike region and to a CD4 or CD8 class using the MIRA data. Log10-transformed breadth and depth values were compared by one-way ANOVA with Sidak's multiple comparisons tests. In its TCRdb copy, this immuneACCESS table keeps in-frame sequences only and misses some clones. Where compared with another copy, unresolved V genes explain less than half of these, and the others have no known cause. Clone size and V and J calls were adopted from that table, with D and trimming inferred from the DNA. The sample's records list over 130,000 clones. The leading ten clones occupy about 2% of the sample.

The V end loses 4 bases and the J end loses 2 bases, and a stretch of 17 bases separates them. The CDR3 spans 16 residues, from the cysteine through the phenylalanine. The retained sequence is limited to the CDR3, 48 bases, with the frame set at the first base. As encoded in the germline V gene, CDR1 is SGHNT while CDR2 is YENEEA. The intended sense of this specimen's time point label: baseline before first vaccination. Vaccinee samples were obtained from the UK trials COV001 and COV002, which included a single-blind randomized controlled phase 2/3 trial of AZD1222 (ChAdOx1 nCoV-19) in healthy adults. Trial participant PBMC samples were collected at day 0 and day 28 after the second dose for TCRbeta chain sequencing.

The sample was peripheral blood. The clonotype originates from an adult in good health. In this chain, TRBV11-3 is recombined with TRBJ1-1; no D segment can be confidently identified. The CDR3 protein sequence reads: CASSSRSGRLNTEAFF. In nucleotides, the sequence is TGTGCCAGCAGCTCACGATCCGGAAGACTCAACACTGAAGCTTTCTTT.